This passage covers 32 T cell receptor beta chains from one sample sequenced in a study of blood T cell repertoires in COVID-19. TCRdb's table, derived via immunoSEQ multiplex PCR, lists solely in-frame clones and lacks some. The sample has fewer than 150,000 clones; about 85% are singletons. Material for sequencing was peripheral blood. These receptors were obtained from an older woman with COVID-19, enrolled during active disease.

The table lists this clone with a few counts. This chain joins TRBV14 and TRBJ2-7; no firm D call. V lost 8 bases, J lost 3 bases, and 17 bases lay in between. The CDR3 extends over 14 amino acids. Germline V CDR1 and CDR2: SGHDN, FVKESK. The chain's CDR3 is CASAHGSTGYEQYF. The CDR3 DNA is TGTGCCAGCGCACACGGGTCGACTGGCTACGAGCAGTACTTC.

V gene TRBV7-3 combines with J gene TRBJ1-2, with 7 positions matching TRBD1. V was clipped by 0 bases and J by 3 bases; unmatched bases: 4. CDR1 is SGHTA and CDR2 is FQGTGA in the germline V gene. This CDR3 contains 15 residues. The CDR3 spells CASSLTHDRDYGYTF. In nucleotides, the CDR3 is TGTGCCAGCAGCTTAACCCACGACAGGGACTATGGCTACACCTTC.

This chain joins TRBV7-9 and TRBJ2-5; tentatively, D is TRBD1 (5 bases). The V gene's germline CDR1 is SEHNR and CDR2 FQNEAQ (reference sequence). This CDR3 comprises 15 residues. The germline V and J ends were trimmed by 5 bases and 5 bases, with 18 bases remaining between them. The CDR3 DNA follows: TGTGCCAGCAGCCCAGCAGGGCAGCTCGGTGAGACCCAGTACTTC. Translation: CASSPAGQLGETQYF. The entire variable domain, with the rest obtained from reference TRBV7-9 and TRBJ2-5, is as follows: DTGVSQNPRHKITKRGQNVTFRCDPISEHNRLYWYRQTLGQGPEFLTYFQNEAQLEKSRLLSDRFSAERPKGSFSTLEIQRTEQGDSAMYLCASSPAGQLGETQYFGPGTRLLVL.

In this sample, this clone turned up a few times. This chain links TRBV7-3 with TRBJ2-5; the D gene is possibly TRBD2 (7 bases). The CDR3 spans 16 residues. Germline V lookup: CDR1 SGHTA, CDR2 FQGTGA. Trimming cost V 1 base and J 5 bases, with 17 bases left between them. In nucleotides, the CDR3 is TGTGCCAGCAGCTTAAATATCGGAGGGGGGGCCGAGACCCAGTACTTC. It specifies CASSLNIGGGAETQYF.

The chain has TRBV5-4 and TRBJ2-1; D perhaps matches TRBD1 (5 bases). CDR1 is SGHNT and CDR2 is YYREEE in the germline V gene (reference sequence). V was clipped by 0 bases and J by 5 bases, with 12 bases between them. This CDR3 comprises 15 residues. As DNA, the CDR3 is TGTGCCAGCAGCTTGGGTGGGGCCGGCGACAATGAGCAGTTCTTC. Amino acids: CASSLGGAGDNEQFF.

The chain joins TRBV5-1 to TRBJ2-7; 9 nucleotides align to TRBD1. J gave up 9 bases and V 0 bases, and 7 bases lay outside the gene matches. Germline V gene lookup returns CDR1 SGHRS and CDR2 YFSETQ. The CDR3 sequence is 14 residues long. The CDR3 nucleotides read TGCGCCAGCAGCTTGGGACAGGGGGTTCGTGGGCAGTACTTC. It is translated as CASSLGQGVRGQYF. Looking up the rest from reference TRBV5-1 and TRBJ2-7 gives the full variable domain: KAGVTQTPRYLIKTRGQQVTLSCSPISGHRSVSWYQQTPGQGLQFLFEYFSETQRNKGNFPGRFSGRQFSNSRSEMNVSTLELGDSALYLCASSLGQGVRGQYFGPGTRLTVT.

This chain joins TRBV3-1 (or the pseudogene TRBV3-2) and TRBJ1-3; no clear D gene. V was trimmed by 5 bases and J by 0 bases, leaving 8 bases between them. CDR3 length: 14 residues. Germline lookup yields CDR1 LGHDT and CDR2 YNNKEL (reference sequence). The CDR3 protein is CASSLDYSGNTIYF. Here the CDR3 DNA reads TGTGCCAGCAGCTTGGACTACTCTGGAAACACCATATATTTT.

The chain carries TRBV4-1 and TRBJ2-5; 16 bases agree with TRBD2. The CDR3 is made up of 17 amino acids. The J segment lost 2 bases and the V segment lost 1 base, leaving 1 base of the junction unmatched. CDR1 MGHRA and CDR2 YSYEKL come from the germline V gene. CDR3 nucleotide sequence: TGCGCCAGCAGCCAAGCGGGACTAGCGGGGGGGCAAGAGACCCAGTACTTC. This encodes CASSQAGLAGGQETQYF.

The chain has TRBV7-9 and TRBJ1-2; D is unclear. The CDR3 contains 11 residues. Germline values: CDR1 SEHNR, CDR2 FQNEAQ (reference sequence). V gave up 7 bases and J gave up 4 bases, with 7 bases separating them. The CDR3 region has the DNA TGTGCCAGCACCTTGAGCTATGGCTACACCTTC. Protein product: CASTLSYGYTF.

The chain uses TRBV2 and TRBJ2-7; TRBD2 might be the D (6 bases). CDR1 and CDR2 from the germline V gene are SNHLY and FYNNEI. The CDR3 extends over 13 amino acids. V was pared by 8 bases and J by 3 bases, with 14 bases between. The CDR3 coding sequence is TGTGCCAGCTATCGGACTAACCGCTACGAGCAGTACTTC. Translation gives CASYRTNRYEQYF.

V usage is TRBV7-3 and J usage is TRBJ1-4, with D perhaps matching TRBD1 (6 bases). The germline V gene encodes CDR1 SGHTA and CDR2 FQGTGA. The CDR3 length is 15 residues. The V end lost 5 bases, the J end lost 5 bases, and 15 bases lay between the germline ends. The CDR3 DNA is TGTGCCAGCAGCAAGAACAGGGAGCCGAATGAAAAACTGTTTTTT. Its translation: CASSKNREPNEKLFF.

The gene calls are TRBV6-5 and TRBJ1-1; TRBD1 matches at 11 bases. The CDR3 runs to 15 residues. Germline values: CDR1 MNHEY, CDR2 SVGAGI. The V segment lost 5 bases and the J segment 10 bases; nucleotides outside the gene matches: 12. The CDR3 DNA follows: TGTGCCAGCAGTCCCCTGGACAGGGGGCGAGGTGGAGCTTTCTTT. It yields the protein CASSPLDRGRGGAFF.

The chain recombines TRBV9 with TRBJ2-7; D uncertain. Germline CDR1 and CDR2: SGDLS and YYNGEE. The CDR3 has 13 amino acids. Trimming left V 0 bases short and J 5 bases short, with 9 bases between. CDR3 DNA: TGTGCCAGCAGCGTAGGAGTTGACAACGAGCAGTACTTC. This encodes CASSVGVDNEQYF.

The chain carries TRBV12-3 or TRBV12-4 and TRBJ1-5; D unclear. CDR3 length equals 13 residues. V shed 3 bases and J shed 4 bases, with 7 bases lying between them. CDR3: CASSFGRNQPQHF. The CDR3 DNA reads TGTGCCAGCAGTTTTGGCAGGAATCAGCCCCAGCATTTT.

The chain links TRBV7-2 to TRBJ2-7, with 7 bases lining up with TRBD1. V was clipped by 4 bases and J by 2 bases; unmatched bases: 5. The CDR3 consists of 14 residues. In germline, CDR1 is SGHTA, CDR2 FQGNSA. CDR3 nucleotide sequence: TGTGCCAGCAGCTATCAGACAGGGCCCTACGAGCAGTACTTC. Encoded protein: CASSYQTGPYEQYF.

The rearrangement links TRBV27 to TRBJ2-7; 12 bases line up with TRBD1. This CDR3 spans 14 amino acids. Unmatched junction bases numbered 4, after V lost 5 bases and J lost 5 bases. CDR1 and CDR2 (germline): MNHEY, SMNVEV (reference sequence). DNA for the CDR3: TGTGCCAGCAGTCTGGGACAGGGGGCGGACGAGCAGTACTTC. This gives the protein CASSLGQGADEQYF.

Notes on this clone: The CDR3 does not end in the conserved phenylalanine or tryptophan, so this is likely a read error. This chain connects TRBV27 to TRBJ1-2, with 7 bases that match TRBD1. J was trimmed by 7 bases and V by 4 bases; bases with no gene match: 15. The CDR3 has 16 amino acids. Germline loops: CDR1 MNHEY, CDR2 SMNVEV (reference sequence). CDR3 bases: TGTGCCAGCAGTTCCACCCGGGACAGCGTCGTTAGTGGCTACACCCTC. This codes for CASSSTRDSVVSGYTL.

A few counts support this clone. V gene TRBV5-1 combines with J gene TRBJ2-6; D gene unclear. V gave up 1 base and J gave up 3 bases, with 2 bases separating them. CDR3 length equals 13 residues. The V gene's germline CDR1 is SGHRS and CDR2 YFSETQ. CDR3 sequence: CASSLLGANVLTF. The CDR3 bases are TGCGCCAGCAGCTTGCTTGGGGCCAACGTCCTGACTTTC.

The chain has TRBV9 and TRBJ1-6, with D perhaps TRBD1 (5 bases). This CDR3 contains 15 residues. CDR1 is SGDLS, CDR2 YYNGEE, per germline. The ends were cut back, 6 bases at V and 6 bases at J, with 16 bases in the middle. CDR3 DNA: TGTGCCAGCAACACCGGGCAGGGAAGTAATTCACCCCTCCACTTT. It yields the protein CASNTGQGSNSPLHF.

V is TRBV7-9 and J is TRBJ1-6; D call uncertain. This CDR3 contains 13 residues. Germline V gene lookup returns CDR1 SEHNR and CDR2 FQNEAQ (reference sequence). V lost 5 bases, J lost 6 bases, and 8 bases lay in between. This CDR3 reads CASSLPSNSPLHF. The CDR3 DNA is TGTGCCAGCAGCCTTCCCAGTAATTCACCCCTCCACTTT.

The chain recombines TRBV19 with TRBJ1-2; 7 bases fit TRBD1. The CDR3 runs to 13 residues. Germline trimming cut 3 bases from V and 8 bases from J; bases unmatched to any gene: 6. Looked up from germline, CDR1 is LNHDA and CDR2 is SQIVND (reference sequence). CDR3 nucleotide sequence: TGTGCCAGTAGTATCGAGGGGGCTGACGGCTACACCTTC. It specifies CASSIEGADGYTF. Drawing the rest from reference TRBV19 and TRBJ1-2, the complete variable domain is DGGITQSPKYLFRKEGQNVTLSCEQNLNHDAMYWYRQDPGQGLRLIYYSQIVNDFQKGDIAEGYSVSREKKESFPLTVTSAQKNPTAFYLCASSIEGADGYTFGSGTRLTVV.

This clone was counted only a few times. The J gene is TRBJ1-5, the V gene TRBV3-1 (or the pseudogene TRBV3-2); D is undetermined. V lost 4 bases and J 6 bases, leaving 10 bases between the germline ends. Germline assignment: CDR1 LGHDT and CDR2 YNNKEL (reference sequence). This CDR3 has 13 amino acids. The CDR3 reads CASSPKLIQPQHF. In nucleotides, the CDR3 is TGTGCCAGCAGCCCGAAACTTATTCAGCCCCAGCATTTT.

J is TRBJ2-7 and V is TRBV11-1; possibly TRBD2 for D (6 bases). Trimming left V 5 bases short and J 0 bases short, with 14 bases between. The CDR3 is made up of 15 amino acids. From germline, CDR1 is SGHAT and CDR2 FQDESV (reference sequence). CDR3 region: CASSPGLGSSYEQYF. CDR3 DNA sequence: TGTGCCAGCAGCCCCGGACTCGGGAGCTCCTACGAGCAGTACTTC.

The chain is built from TRBV9 and TRBJ1-5; 8 nucleotides match TRBD1. Germline trimming cut 3 bases from V and 3 bases from J; bases unmatched to any gene: 5. In germline, CDR1 is SGDLS, CDR2 YYNGEE. This CDR3 has 15 amino acids. CDR3 DNA: TGTGCCAGCAGCGAGACAGGGGATGACAATCAGCCCCAGCATTTT. Residues: CASSETGDDNQPQHF.

The genes are TRBV15 and TRBJ2-1, with TRBD1 matching 7 bases. The CDR3 is 15 residues long. V gave up 0 bases and J gave up 6 bases; unmatched junction bases: 5. In germline, CDR1 is LNHNV, CDR2 YYDKDF (reference sequence). CDR3 in DNA: TGTGCCACCAGCAGAGATTGGCACAGGGGCAATGAGCAGTTCTTC. It specifies CATSRDWHRGNEQFF.

Concerning this clone: An end of the junction differs from the germline gene, which may be a read error. V and J are TRBV13 and TRBJ2-7, with 7 bases lining up with TRBD1. The germline V gene has CDR1 PRHDT and CDR2 FYEKMQ (reference sequence). The CDR3 has 15 residues. CDR3 region: CASSLGRTGVYEQYF. The CDR3 nucleotides read TGTGCCAGCAGCCTAGGCAGGACAGGAGTCTACGAGCAGTACTTC. The variable domain in full, with the rest retrieved from reference TRBV13 and TRBJ2-7, is AAGVIQSPRHLIKEKRETATLKCYPIPRHDTVYWYQQGPGQDPQFLISFYEKMQSDKGSIPDRFSAQQFSDYHSELNMSSLELGDSALYFCASSLGRTGVYEQYFGPGTRLTVT.

The gene calls are TRBV6-5 and TRBJ1-2, with TRBD1 identical over 10 bases. The CDR3 sequence is 14 residues long. Looked up from germline, CDR1 is MNHEY and CDR2 is SVGAGI. V was clipped by 6 bases and J by 3 bases; unmatched bases: 4. The CDR3 here is CASRRDRGHYGYTF. The DNA for the CDR3 is TGTGCCAGCAGGCGGGACAGGGGACACTATGGCTACACCTTC.

This clone was observed at least ten times. The rearrangement links TRBV2 to TRBJ2-5; 12 bases map to TRBD2. The germline CDR1 and CDR2 sequences are SNHLY and FYNNEI. This CDR3 comprises 16 residues. With 5 bases clipped from V and 0 bases from J, the junction kept 4 bases outside the gene matches. CDR3: CASSRLAGDYQETQYF. The DNA for the CDR3 is TGTGCCAGCAGTCGACTAGCGGGGGATTACCAAGAGACCCAGTACTTC.

This chain connects TRBV18 to TRBJ1-6; 8 nucleotides line up with TRBD1. Germline V lookup: CDR1 KGHSH, CDR2 LQKENI. Losses at the gene ends were 5 bases for V and 5 bases for J; bases not matched to a gene: 8. The CDR3 spans 16 residues. The CDR3 DNA reads as TGTGCCAGCTCAACAACAGGGGGGGGCGATAATTCACCCCTCCACTTT. This translates into CASSTTGGGDNSPLHF. Supplemented by reference TRBV18 and TRBJ1-6, the full variable domain reads NAGVMQNPRHLVRRRGQEARLRCSPMKGHSHVYWYRQLPEEGLKFMVYLQKENIIDESGMPKERFSAEFPKEGPSILRIQQVVRGDSAAYFCASSTTGGGDNSPLHFGNGTRLTVT.

V usage is TRBV7-9 and J usage is TRBJ1-3; the match to TRBD1 covers 9 bases. The J segment lost 7 bases and the V segment lost 5 bases, leaving 3 bases of the junction unmatched. This CDR3 has 13 residues. Looked up from germline, CDR1 is SEHNR and CDR2 is FQNEAQ (reference sequence). CDR3 region: CASSPGTGNTIYF. DNA for the CDR3: TGTGCCAGCAGCCCCGGGACAGGGAACACCATATATTTT.

This clone was found once. CDR3 in amino acids: CASSERGYGYTF. The CDR3 region has the DNA TGTGCCAGCAGTGAACGAGGATATGGCTACACCTTC. The chain recombines TRBV2 with TRBJ1-2; D unresolved. CDR3 size: 12 residues. Between the trimmed V and J ends, which lost 2 bases and 5 bases, there was a span of 6 bases. Germline loops: CDR1 SNHLY, CDR2 FYNNEI.

The rearrangement uses TRBV24-1 and TRBJ1-2; D is ambiguous. The CDR3 has 12 residues. Trimming took 0 bases from V and 6 from J, leaving 4 bases between them. Germline loops: CDR1 KGHDR, CDR2 SFDVKD. The CDR3 loop reads CATSDLTDGYTF. The CDR3 DNA is TGTGCCACCAGTGATTTGACAGATGGCTACACCTTC.